This TCR beta chain stems from a study of blood T cell repertoires in COVID-19. Looked up from germline, CDR1 is SGHNT and CDR2 is YYREEE (reference sequence). The CDR3 loop spans 14 amino acids. The V end was cut by 2 bases, the J end by 8 bases, with 14 bases between. Only in-frame clones appear in the TCRdb table, and some are missing; sequencing was by immunoSEQ multiplex PCR. The repertoire includes roughly 120,000 clones, less than 75% of them detected once, and around 7.3% sits in the top ten. The source is an older woman with acute or convalescent COVID-19. Sequencing used peripheral blood. V gene TRBV5-4 combines with J gene TRBJ2-4; D may be TRBD1 (5 bases). The chain's CDR3 is CASSFGDRPDIQYF. CDR3 DNA sequence: TGTGCCAGCAGCTTTGGAGACAGACCTGACATTCAGTACTTC.